These 26 T cell receptor beta chains were sequenced from one sample in a study of blood T cell repertoires in COVID-19. Sequencing was performed with immunoSEQ multiplex PCR; in TCRdb, only in-frame clones are kept and a portion is missing. The repertoire consists of roughly 120,000 clones, with about nine tenths occurring once and the leading ten covering 1.1%. The sequenced material came from peripheral blood. These receptors originate from a human donor in a cohort sampled during active COVID-19.

The chain joins TRBV5-4 to TRBJ2-3; D call uncertain. The CDR3 runs to 14 residues. Trimming took 0 bases from V and 6 from J, leaving 11 bases between them. Germline CDR1 SGHNT, CDR2 YYREEE (reference sequence). The CDR3 spells CASSLDRAGDTQYF. CDR3 coding DNA: TGTGCCAGCAGCTTGGATCGAGCCGGGGATACGCAGTATTTT. Using reference TRBV5-4 and TRBJ2-3 for the parts outside the CDR3, the full variable domain is ETGVTQSPTHLIKTRGQQVTLRCSSQSGHNTVSWYQQALGQGPQFIFQYYREEENGRGNFPPRFSGLQFPNYSSELNVNALELDDSALYLCASSLDRAGDTQYFGPGTRLTVL.

This clone was recorded once. V usage is TRBV24-1 and J usage is TRBJ2-7; 8 bases are a match to TRBD1. The CDR3 length is 14 residues. V lost 4 bases and J lost 5; bases outside the gene matches: 6. The V gene's germline CDR1 is KGHDR and CDR2 SFDVKD. The CDR3 sequence is CATSDRTGSNEQYF. Here the CDR3 DNA reads TGTGCCACCAGTGACCGGACAGGGTCCAACGAGCAGTACTTC.

This chain connects TRBV7-2 to TRBJ2-3; the D gene is possibly TRBD1 (5 bases). Trimming removed 3 bases from V and 6 bases from J, with 10 bases in between. From germline, CDR1 is SGHTA and CDR2 FQGNSA. This CDR3 is built from 13 residues. The DNA of the CDR3 is TGTGCCAGCAGCTTCAGGGATACGGATACGCAGTATTTT. This sequence encodes CASSFRDTDTQYF.

The J gene is TRBJ1-3, the V gene TRBV5-6; D is unclear. The CDR3 extends over 15 amino acids. Per germline, CDR1 SGHDT and CDR2 YYEEEE. V lost 1 base and J 3 bases, leaving 11 bases between the germline ends. The CDR3 sequence is CASSLNPIGGNTIYF. The CDR3 DNA is TGTGCCAGCAGCTTGAACCCCATCGGTGGAAACACCATATATTTT.

The chain has TRBV12-2 and TRBJ1-3. TRBV12-2 is recorded as a pseudogene. The CDR3 totals 15 residues. The CDR3 sequence: CASRLAGTPGNTIYF. CDR3 coding DNA: TGTGCAAGTCGCTTAGCCGGGACTCCTGGAAACACCATATATTTT.

The chain carries TRBV4-1 and TRBJ2-1, with 9 bases lining up with TRBD2. From germline, CDR1 is MGHRA and CDR2 YSYEKL. Trimming cost V 6 bases and J 9 bases; bases outside gene matches: 9. The CDR3 totals 14 residues. The DNA of the CDR3 is TGCGCCAGCAGACAAATTGGAGCGGGAGGTGAGCAGTTCTTC. Encoded protein: CASRQIGAGGEQFF.

V is TRBV10-3 and J is TRBJ2-1; 9 nucleotides agree with TRBD1. CDR1 and CDR2 (germline): ENHRY, SYGVKD. This CDR3 contains 16 residues. The V and J ends lost 4 bases and 4 bases, in that order; junction bases with no gene match: 8. This chain's CDR3 is CAISASGTGLYNEQFF. CDR3 DNA sequence: TGTGCCATCAGTGCGTCCGGGACAGGGCTATACAATGAGCAGTTCTTC.

The V gene is TRBV27, the J gene TRBJ1-1; D is ambiguous. This CDR3 comprises 11 residues. Trimming removed 7 bases from V and 2 bases from J, with 5 bases in between. The germline CDR1 and CDR2 sequences are MNHEY and SMNVEV (reference sequence). The CDR3 loop is CASKRNTEAFF. Written as DNA, the CDR3 is TGTGCCAGCAAGAGAAACACTGAAGCTTTCTTT.

The CDR3 DNA sequence: TGCGCCAGCAGTGGGTGGGGAGGGAAAGCTGATACGCAGTATTTT. Translation: CASSGWGGKADTQYF. The chain uses TRBV5-1 and TRBJ2-3, with 7 bases that match TRBD2. CDR1 is SGHRS and CDR2 is YFSETQ in the germline V gene. Trimming cost V 5 bases and J 6 bases; bases outside gene matches: 12. The length of the CDR3 is 15 residues.

The chain couples TRBV25-1 to TRBJ1-2; D perhaps matches TRBD1 (5 bases). Germline-derived CDR1 and CDR2 are MGHDK and SYGVNS. This CDR3 has 13 amino acids. Trimming took 3 bases from V and 4 from J, leaving 9 bases between them. DNA for the CDR3: TGTGCCAGCAGTGATGGGGGGATCTATGGCTACACCTTC. Its protein product is CASSDGGIYGYTF.

The chain couples TRBV11-2 to TRBJ2-7; TRBD1 matches 10 bases. With V trimmed by 1 base and J by 4 bases, 10 bases remained unmatched. CDR1 SGHAT and CDR2 FQNNGV come from the germline V gene. The CDR3 is 17 residues long. DNA of the CDR3: TGTGCCAGCAGCTTAGGGGGCTCGGGACAGGGGTTTTACGAGCAGTACTTC. The encoded protein is CASSLGGSGQGFYEQYF.

The V call is TRBV29-1, the J call TRBJ1-3, with 9 bases aligning to TRBD1. The germline V gene has CDR1 SQVTM and CDR2 ANQGSEA. With 3 bases clipped from V and 3 bases from J, the junction kept 0 bases outside the gene matches. The CDR3 consists of 13 residues. Written as DNA, the CDR3 is TGCAGCGTTGAGACAGGGGGTGGAAACACCATATATTTT. Its translation: CSVETGGGNTIYF.

The rearrangement uses TRBV29-1 and TRBJ2-7; 7 nucleotides match TRBD1. The CDR3 is 13 amino acids. The V and J ends lost 5 bases and 4 bases, in that order; junction bases with no gene match: 8. CDR1 and CDR2 from the germline V gene are SQVTM and ANQGSEA. The CDR3 loop reads CSVYRQGSYEQYF. In DNA, the CDR3 is TGCAGCGTTTACCGACAGGGTTCGTACGAGCAGTACTTC.

The V call is TRBV6-5, the J call TRBJ2-3; no reliable D call. The CDR3 is made up of 12 amino acids. The germline V gene encodes CDR1 MNHEY and CDR2 SVGAGI. V lost 4 bases and J lost 8, with 10 bases in between. The CDR3 coding sequence is TGTGCCAGCAGTTCCGCACAGAGTACGCAGTATTTT. It specifies CASSSAQSTQYF.

The chain has TRBV9 and TRBJ1-5, with D unresolved. The V gene lost 4 bases and the J gene lost 7 bases, with 15 bases spanning the gap. There are 14 residues in the CDR3. Germline CDR1 is SGDLS and CDR2 is YYNGEE. The CDR3 region is CASSFRRGKQPQHF. The CDR3 DNA reads as TGTGCCAGCAGCTTCCGCCGGGGAAAACAGCCCCAGCATTTT.

In its sample, this clone was seen a few times. The chain employs TRBV5-1 and TRBJ1-4; D unclear. This CDR3 contains 17 residues. V lost 2 bases to trimming and J lost 0 bases, with 14 bases between them. CDR1 and CDR2 (germline): SGHRS, YFSETQ. CDR3 amino acids: CASSFGLNVATNEKLFF. The CDR3 nucleotides read TGCGCCAGCAGCTTTGGACTGAACGTGGCAACTAATGAAAAACTGTTTTTT.

As to this clone: Within the sample, other DNA sequences also encode this same CDR3. Here the CDR3 reads CASSPGQGNYGYTF. The CDR3 coding sequence is TGTGCCAGCTCACCAGGACAGGGGAACTATGGCTACACCTTC. V and J are TRBV18 and TRBJ1-2, with 9 nucleotides matching TRBD1. V lost 2 bases to trimming and J lost 2 bases; unmatched junction nucleotides: 0. Germline V lookup: CDR1 KGHSH, CDR2 LQKENI. There are 14 residues in the CDR3.

The chain has TRBV5-4 and TRBJ2-6, with 8 bases matching TRBD1. The V segment lost 5 bases and the J segment 0 bases; nucleotides outside the gene matches: 1. Germline V lookup: CDR1 SGHNT, CDR2 YYREEE (reference sequence). This CDR3 has 15 amino acids. CDR3: CASRQGGSGANVLTF. CDR3 sequence (DNA): TGTGCCAGCAGACAGGGGGGCTCTGGGGCCAACGTCCTGACTTTC.

The count of this clone is one. The chain is built from TRBV7-9 and TRBJ2-7; a weak D match, TRBD2 (5 bases). The CDR3 runs 12 residues. Per the germline V gene, CDR1 is SEHNR and CDR2 is FQNEAQ (reference sequence). Trimming stripped 4 bases from V and 3 bases from J, with 7 bases between. CDR3 region: CASSSGVYEQYF. The CDR3, as DNA: TGTGCCAGCAGCTCCGGGGTCTACGAGCAGTACTTC. The full variable domain, rest sourced from reference TRBV7-9 and TRBJ2-7, is DTGVSQNPRHKITKRGQNVTFRCDPISEHNRLYWYRQTLGQGPEFLTYFQNEAQLEKSRLLSDRFSAERPKGSFSTLEIQRTEQGDSAMYLCASSSGVYEQYFGPGTRLTVT.

The chain is built from TRBV5-1 and TRBJ1-1; TRBD1 might be the D (5 bases). V was trimmed by 0 bases and J by 10 bases, leaving 13 bases between them. The CDR3 runs to 13 residues. CDR1 SGHRS and CDR2 YFSETQ come from the germline V gene. The chain's CDR3 is CASSLGRGEAAFF. The CDR3 DNA sequence: TGCGCCAGCAGCTTGGGGCGGGGGGAGGCAGCTTTCTTT.

As for this clone: Germline is not matched at one junction end, which may reflect a read error. The CDR3 reads CARSGDRGGGYTF. DNA for the CDR3: TGTGCCCGCAGCGGGGACAGGGGGGGCGGCTACACCTTC. This rearrangement joins TRBV5-6 to TRBJ1-2; 11 nucleotides line up with TRBD1. This CDR3 contains 13 residues. From germline, CDR1 is SGHDT and CDR2 YYEEEE. Complete variable domain (other parts from reference TRBV5-6 and TRBJ1-2): DAGVTQSPTHLIKTRGQQVTLRCSPKSGHDTVSWYQQALGQGPQFIFQYYEEEERQRGNFPDRFSGHQFPNYSSELNVNALLLGDSALYLCARSGDRGGGYTFGSGTRLTVV.

In this sample, this clone turned up once. V usage is TRBV4-2 and J usage is TRBJ2-7, with TRBD1 matching over 9 bases. The CDR3 is 18 amino acids. Germline trimming cut 1 base from V and 3 bases from J; bases unmatched to any gene: 13. Germline values: CDR1 LGHNA, CDR2 YNFKEQ. The CDR3 region has the DNA TGTGCCAGCAGCCAAGTGGGGGGCTACACGGGACAGGGCTACGAGCAGTACTTC. Encoded protein: CASSQVGGYTGQGYEQYF.

V is TRBV9 and J is TRBJ2-3, with D maybe TRBD2 (5 bases). The germline V gene encodes CDR1 SGDLS and CDR2 YYNGEE. V was pared by 4 bases and J by 4 bases, with 19 bases between. The CDR3 is 16 amino acids. Here the CDR3 DNA reads TGTGCCAGCAGCACAGTCCCCGGGGAATTGGCAGATACGCAGTATTTT. Protein: CASSTVPGELADTQYF. The full variable domain, in which reference TRBV9 and TRBJ2-3 provide the parts outside the CDR3, is DSGVTQTPKHLITATGQRVTLRCSPRSGDLSVYWYQQSLDQGLQFLIQYYNGEERAKGNILERFSAQQFPDLHSELNLSSLELGDSALYFCASSTVPGELADTQYFGPGTRLTVL.

V and J are TRBV21-1 and TRBJ2-2; TRBD2, as called in the table, went unchecked against the DNA. TRBV21-1 represents a pseudogene. The CDR3 covers 19 residues. The CDR3 protein is CASSKGGTSGGREAGELFF. In DNA form, the CDR3 reads TGTGCCAGCAGCAAAGGAGGGACTAGCGGGGGGCGTGAGGCCGGGGAGCTGTTTTTT.

The V call is TRBV25-1, the J call TRBJ1-2; D gene uncertain. The CDR3 covers 14 residues. CDR1 and CDR2 (germline): MGHDK, SYGVNS. Between the trimmed V and J ends, which lost 3 bases and 1 base, there was a span of 9 bases. The DNA for the CDR3 is TGTGCCAGCAGTGACGGCCGGGGTAACTATGGCTACACCTTC. Its protein is CASSDGRGNYGYTF.

The chain has TRBV11-3 and TRBJ2-3, with D uncertain. Germline CDR1 is SGHNT and CDR2 is YENEEA. V lost 8 bases and J 1 base, leaving 16 bases between the germline ends. The CDR3 spans 15 residues. The DNA for the CDR3 is TGTGCCAGCTCCCGCTCAGGTAAACGCACAGATACGCAGTATTTT. Its protein is CASSRSGKRTDTQYF.